The T cell receptor (beta chain) described here comes from a study of T cell changes during pregnancy in multiple sclerosis. Data came from immunoSEQ multiplex PCR; TCRdb stores just in-frame clones and leaves some out. The table has 20,000 to 25,000 clones, roughly 87% seen once; the top ten hold about 8.4%. Trimming removed 2 bases at V and 5 bases at J, with 19 bases between. This CDR3 has 17 residues. Per the germline V gene, CDR1 is MNHEY and CDR2 is SMNVEV (reference sequence). The chain combines TRBV27 with TRBJ2-1; TRBD1 is a possible D gene (6 bases). Sequencing used CD8+ T cells from peripheral blood mononuclear cells, obtained after pregnancy. This clonotype was sampled from a female donor with multiple sclerosis, enrolled in a pregnancy study. In DNA, the CDR3 is TGTGCCAGCAGTTTAAGGGGCCTCGGCAGGGGCGACAATGAGCAGTTCTTC. Protein: CASSLRGLGRGDNEQFF.